Listed below are T cell receptor beta chains from one sample, sequenced in a study of T cells in Graves' hyperthyroidism and ophthalmopathy. TCRdb reanalysed the multiplex PCR reads using MiXCR and keeps one entry per CDR3 protein. The sample has 650,000 to 800,000 distinct CDR3 sequences; about 45% are singletons. The sample was peripheral blood or thyroid tissue (not recorded which). Every receptor here comes from an adult man with Graves' disease, either hyperthyroidism or ophthalmopathy (not recorded which). CDR3s include the opening cysteine and the closing phenylalanine or tryptophan. Each record gives: V gene, CDR3 protein.

TRBV7-3 | CASSRSGGPFYEQYF
TRBV2 | CASSEWGENSNQPQHF
TRBV24-1 | CATSDRSQGVGEKLFF
TRBV20-1 | CSARLDRGNTEAFF
TRBV12-3/TRBV12-4 | CASSLAGTNYGYTF
TRBV12-3/TRBV12-4 | CASAPPGIGQPQHF
TRBV12-3/TRBV12-4 | CASNRGAASSGYTF
TRBV7-8 | CASSPPYASNQPQHF
TRBV24-1 | CATSALQGDYGYTF
TRBV7-9 | CASSFRTAGTGELFF
TRBV7-8 | CASSLSGRAEQYF
TRBV9 | CASSATTGDTGELFF
TRBV15 | CATGGIRGRADTQYF
TRBV6-6 | CASRAGASYEQYF
TRBV20-1 | CSARGAGQEGSFEKLFF
TRBV7-9 | CASNADSTTRELFF
TRBV6-5 | CASRVGTGGETQYF
TRBV7-9 | CASSSNSFNYGYTF
TRBV14 | CASSQDLNKYQPQHF
TRBV6-1 | CASSDREINEKLFF
TRBV5-1 | CASSYKTGMNTEAFF
TRBV19 | CASSIPGWGIGQPQHF
TRBV5-1 | CASSEQGPGQPQHF
TRBV6-6 | CASSYTGFNSPLHF
TRBV14 | CASSHRGNGEAFF
TRBV25-1 | CASSEYGASFF
TRBV9 | CASSPGLSVLTEAFF
TRBV7-2 | CASRDPDSYEAFF
TRBV10-3 | CAAVQGLNEKLFF
TRBV19 | CASSDIGVYGYTF
TRBV5-1 | CASSLWSQASYNEQFF
TRBV10-3 | CAISASTIQETQYF
TRBV6-5 | CASSYSVREPQYF
TRBV7-2 | CASSLHKTEAFF
TRBV12-5 | CASGLTLGTEAFF
TRBV12-3/TRBV12-4 | CASGRGQFGYGYTF
TRBV6-5 | CASSERRRIDGYQETQYF
TRBV10-3 | CAISESTQQYF
TRBV7-9 | CASRRDGNTIYF
TRBV20-1 | CSAEQGDTQYF
TRBV9 | CASSATGNTIYF
TRBV7-2 | CASIRLAGQGGEKLFF
TRBV7-8 | CASSLVGDRYTEAFF